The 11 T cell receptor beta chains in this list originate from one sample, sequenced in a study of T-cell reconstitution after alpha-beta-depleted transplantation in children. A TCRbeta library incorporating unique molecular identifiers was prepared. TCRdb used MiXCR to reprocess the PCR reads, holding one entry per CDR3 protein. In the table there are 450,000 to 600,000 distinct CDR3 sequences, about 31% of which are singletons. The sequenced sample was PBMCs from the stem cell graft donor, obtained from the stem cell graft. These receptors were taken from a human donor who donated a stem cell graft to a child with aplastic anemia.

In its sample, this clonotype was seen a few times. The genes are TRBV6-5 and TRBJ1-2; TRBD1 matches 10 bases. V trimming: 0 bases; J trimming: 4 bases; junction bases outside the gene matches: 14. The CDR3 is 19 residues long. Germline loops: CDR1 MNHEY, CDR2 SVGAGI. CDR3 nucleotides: TGTGCCAGCAGTTACTCCTTTTCCCCGACCGGGACAGGGGTCTATGGCTACACCTTC. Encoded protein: CASSYSFSPTGTGVYGYTF.

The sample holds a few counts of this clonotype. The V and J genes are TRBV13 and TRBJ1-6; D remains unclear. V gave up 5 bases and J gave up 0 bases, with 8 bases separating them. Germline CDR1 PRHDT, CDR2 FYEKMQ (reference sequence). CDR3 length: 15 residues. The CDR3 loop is CASSLETSYNSPLHF. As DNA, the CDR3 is TGTGCCAGCAGCCTCGAGACCTCCTATAATTCACCCCTCCACTTT.

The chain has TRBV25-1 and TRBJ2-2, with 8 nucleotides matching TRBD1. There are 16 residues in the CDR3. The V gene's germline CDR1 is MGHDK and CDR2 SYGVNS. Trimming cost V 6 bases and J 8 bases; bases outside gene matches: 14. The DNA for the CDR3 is TGTGCCAGCAGGGGTCCCGGGACAGGTCAAGGGGGGGAGCTGTTTTTT. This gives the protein CASRGPGTGQGGELFF.

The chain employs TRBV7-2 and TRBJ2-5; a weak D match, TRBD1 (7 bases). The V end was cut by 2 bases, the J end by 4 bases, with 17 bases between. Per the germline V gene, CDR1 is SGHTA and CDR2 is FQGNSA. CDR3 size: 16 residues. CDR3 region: CASSLRGPGAPETQYF. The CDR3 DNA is TGTGCCAGCAGCTTAAGGGGGCCGGGGGCCCCAGAGACCCAGTACTTC.

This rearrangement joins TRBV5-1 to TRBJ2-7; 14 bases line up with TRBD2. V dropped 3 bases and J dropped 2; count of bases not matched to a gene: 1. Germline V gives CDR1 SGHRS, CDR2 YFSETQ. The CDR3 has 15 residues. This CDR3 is CASSSGLAGAYEQYF. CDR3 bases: TGCGCCAGCAGCTCGGGACTAGCGGGAGCCTACGAGCAGTACTTC.

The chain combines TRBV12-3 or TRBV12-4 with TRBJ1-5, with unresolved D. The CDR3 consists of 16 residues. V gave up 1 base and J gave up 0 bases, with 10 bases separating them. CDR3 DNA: TGTGCCAGCAGTTTAGGGGGTAGGGATAGCAATCAGCCCCAGCATTTT. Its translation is CASSLGGRDSNQPQHF.

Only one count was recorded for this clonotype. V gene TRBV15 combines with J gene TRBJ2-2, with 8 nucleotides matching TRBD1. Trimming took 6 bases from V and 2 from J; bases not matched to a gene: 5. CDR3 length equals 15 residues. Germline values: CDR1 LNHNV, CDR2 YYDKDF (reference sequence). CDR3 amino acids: CATSAGQGNTGELFF. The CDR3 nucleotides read TGTGCCACCAGTGCCGGACAGGGTAACACCGGGGAGCTGTTTTTT.

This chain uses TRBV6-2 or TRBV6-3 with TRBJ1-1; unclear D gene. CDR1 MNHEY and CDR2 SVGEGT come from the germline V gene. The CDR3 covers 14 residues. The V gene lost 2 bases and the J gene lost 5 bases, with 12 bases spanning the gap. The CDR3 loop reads CASSYSEVTTEAFF. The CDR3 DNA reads TGTGCCAGCAGTTACAGCGAGGTGACAACTGAAGCTTTCTTT.

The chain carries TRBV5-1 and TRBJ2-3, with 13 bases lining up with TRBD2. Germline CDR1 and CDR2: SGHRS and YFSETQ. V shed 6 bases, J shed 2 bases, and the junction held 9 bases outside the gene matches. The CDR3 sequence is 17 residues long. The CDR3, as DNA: TGCGCCAGCAACATCGGACTAGCGGGGGACCTCACAGATACGCAGTATTTT. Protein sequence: CASNIGLAGDLTDTQYF.

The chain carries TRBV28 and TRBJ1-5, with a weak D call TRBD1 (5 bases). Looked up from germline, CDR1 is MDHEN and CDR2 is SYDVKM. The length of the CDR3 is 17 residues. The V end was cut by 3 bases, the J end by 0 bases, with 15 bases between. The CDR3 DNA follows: TGTGCCAGCAGTTTCGCTGACAGAAGGTTTAGCAATCAGCCCCAGCATTTT. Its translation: CASSFADRRFSNQPQHF.

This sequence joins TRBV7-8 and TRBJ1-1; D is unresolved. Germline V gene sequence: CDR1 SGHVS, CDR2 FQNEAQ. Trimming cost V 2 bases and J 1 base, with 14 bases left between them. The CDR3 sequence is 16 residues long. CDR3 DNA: TGTGCCAGCAGCTTATCTGACCCTAGTGGGAACACTGAAGCTTTCTTT. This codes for CASSLSDPSGNTEAFF.